Shown below are 30 T cell receptor beta chains from a single sample sequenced in a study of shared clonotypes between healthy human individuals. Clones were read by immunoSEQ multiplex PCR, and TCRdb kept only the in-frame ones, dropping some. The data hold 400,000 to 600,000 clones, with 90% to 96% observed a single time. Sequencing input: naive CD4+ T cells sorted from blood. The sample's subset: CD45RA+ positively selected. These receptor sequences come from a woman in her twenties or thirties in good health.

This clone came up once. The genes are TRBV7-6 and TRBJ2-1, with 7 bases lining up with TRBD2. The CDR3 runs 14 residues. The trim removed 4 bases at V and 3 bases at J, leaving 3 bases unmatched. Germline V gene lookup returns CDR1 SGHVS and CDR2 FNYEAQ. The CDR3 is CASSSGLGYNEQFF. The CDR3 DNA is TGTGCCAGCAGCTCAGGACTAGGCTACAATGAGCAGTTCTTC.

The genes are TRBV7-7 and TRBJ2-1; D gene unclear. The germline V gene has CDR1 SSHAT and CDR2 FNYEAQ (reference sequence). The ends were cut back, 3 bases at V and 5 bases at J, with 8 bases in the middle. The CDR3 runs 13 residues. CDR3 bases: TGTGCCAGCAGCTTGGCCGAAAACAATGAGCAGTTCTTC. This translates into CASSLAENNEQFF.

The chain links TRBV4-1 to TRBJ1-5; no definite D call. Per the germline V gene, CDR1 is MGHRA and CDR2 is YSYEKL. Trimming cost V 0 bases and J 1 base, with 7 bases left between them. This CDR3 has 15 amino acids. The CDR3 sequence: CASSQEVGSNQPQHF. The DNA for the CDR3 is TGCGCCAGCAGCCAAGAAGTTGGCAGCAATCAGCCCCAGCATTTT.

The rearrangement links TRBV5-1 to TRBJ2-1; TRBD2 aligns across 14 bases. Germline V CDR1 and CDR2: SGHRS, YFSETQ. CDR3 length: 17 amino acids. With V trimmed by 3 bases and J by 6 bases, 8 bases remained unmatched. The CDR3 protein is CASSSGTSGRSLNEQFF. The CDR3 nucleotides read TGCGCCAGCAGCTCCGGGACTAGCGGGAGATCTCTCAATGAGCAGTTCTTC.

The rearrangement joins TRBV6-1 to TRBJ2-2; D not certain. This CDR3 has 13 amino acids. V gave up 6 bases and J gave up 4 bases, with 9 bases separating them. Germline-derived CDR1 and CDR2 are MNHNS and SASEGT. This CDR3 is CASRAQSTGELFF. The CDR3 DNA is TGTGCCAGCAGGGCACAGAGCACCGGGGAGCTGTTTTTT.

To note about this clone: Different DNA sequences within this sample yield the same CDR3. The V call is TRBV5-1, the J call TRBJ2-7; 7 bases fit TRBD2. Germline CDR1 and CDR2: SGHRS and YFSETQ. This CDR3 has 12 residues. V was pared by 5 bases and J by 3 bases, with 2 bases of the junction left unmatched. The CDR3 DNA is TGCGCCAGCAGGGCTAGCGGCTACGAGCAGTACTTC. This codes for CASRASGYEQYF.

The chain is built from TRBV7-9 and TRBJ2-1; D call uncertain. This CDR3 comprises 13 residues. Germline V gene sequence: CDR1 SEHNR, CDR2 FQNEAQ (reference sequence). Trimming removed 3 bases from V and 5 bases from J, with 8 bases in between. CDR3: CASSFAEHNEQFF. CDR3 nucleotides: TGTGCCAGCAGCTTTGCAGAGCACAATGAGCAGTTCTTC.

The V and J genes are TRBV28 and TRBJ1-2; unclear D gene. V lost 8 bases and J lost 4, with 14 bases in between. In germline, CDR1 is MDHEN, CDR2 SYDVKM. This CDR3 is 13 amino acids long. The CDR3 reads CASGLAALYGYTF. The CDR3 DNA is TGTGCCAGCGGCTTAGCAGCACTCTATGGCTACACCTTC.

V gene TRBV19 combines with J gene TRBJ2-3; 11 bases line up with TRBD2. Germline V gene sequence: CDR1 LNHDA, CDR2 SQIVND (reference sequence). The CDR3 is 19 amino acids. Trimming at V came to 1 base and at J to 3 bases, leaving 12 bases not matched to a gene. The CDR3 DNA follows: TGTGCCAGTAGTATAGGAGGGTTCTCTAGCGGGAGGAATACAGATACGCAGTATTTT. Protein sequence: CASSIGGFSSGRNTDTQYF.

V gene TRBV12-5 combines with J gene TRBJ2-1; tentative D call: TRBD1 (6 bases). Trimming stripped 6 bases from V and 10 bases from J, with 13 bases between. Germline V gene sequence: CDR1 LGHNT, CDR2 FRNRAP. The CDR3 length is 12 residues. The CDR3 nucleotides read TGTGCTAGTGGGCAATATGGACAGGAGCAGTTCTTC. Amino acids: CASGQYGQEQFF.

The V gene is TRBV5-1, the J gene TRBJ2-7, with TRBD2 matching 8 bases. This CDR3 is 16 amino acids long. V was clipped by 0 bases and J by 3 bases; unmatched bases: 8. Germline values: CDR1 SGHRS, CDR2 YFSETQ. The CDR3 loop reads CASSLEASSGFYEQYF. CDR3 in DNA: TGCGCCAGCAGCTTGGAAGCGTCTAGCGGGTTCTACGAGCAGTACTTC.

This sequence joins TRBV5-1 and TRBJ2-7, with 11 nucleotides matching TRBD2. Germline CDR1 and CDR2: SGHRS and YFSETQ. The CDR3 consists of 13 residues. V shed 3 bases and J 4 bases; nucleotides not matched to a gene: 0. The CDR3 DNA follows: TGCGCCAGCAGCTGGACTAGCGGGTACGAGCAGTACTTC. Protein: CASSWTSGYEQYF.

This clone was found once. V is TRBV28 and J is TRBJ2-7; D is uncertain. Per the germline V gene, CDR1 is MDHEN and CDR2 is SYDVKM. Trimming took 5 bases from V and 6 from J, leaving 8 bases between them. The CDR3 extends over 11 amino acids. The CDR3 region has the DNA TGTGCCAGCAGTACACTGGTCGAGCAGTACTTC. Amino acid sequence: CASSTLVEQYF.

The chain's CDR3 is CAITGGPDQPQHF. The CDR3, as DNA: TGTGCCATTACAGGGGGCCCTGATCAGCCCCAGCATTTT. The chain is built from TRBV10-3 and TRBJ1-5, with TRBD1 matching 9 bases. Germline V CDR1 and CDR2: ENHRY, SYGVKD. V lost 9 bases, J lost 5 bases, and 5 bases stayed unmatched. This CDR3 spans 13 amino acids.

The rearrangement links TRBV9 to TRBJ1-2, with TRBD1 identical over 8 bases. Germline V gene sequence: CDR1 SGDLS, CDR2 YYNGEE. V lost 4 bases to trimming and J lost 5 bases; unmatched junction nucleotides: 10. The CDR3 runs 15 residues. CDR3 region: CASSLRTGQLYGYTF. The CDR3 DNA reads as TGTGCCAGCAGCTTACGGACAGGGCAACTTTATGGCTACACCTTC.

This clone appeared a single time. The rearrangement uses TRBV6-1 and TRBJ2-7, with 8 bases identical to TRBD2. The CDR3 is made up of 15 amino acids. V was pared by 2 bases and J by 2 bases, with 5 bases of the junction left unmatched. The V gene's germline CDR1 is MNHNS and CDR2 SASEGT. The CDR3 reads CASSELVSGAYEQYF. Written as DNA, the CDR3 is TGTGCCAGCAGTGAACTGGTTAGCGGGGCCTACGAGCAGTACTTC.

V and J are TRBV18 and TRBJ2-2; 7 bases fit TRBD1. The length of the CDR3 is 14 residues. V trimming: 4 bases; J trimming: 3 bases; junction bases outside the gene matches: 2. The germline CDR1 and CDR2 sequences are KGHSH and LQKENI. The DNA of the CDR3 is TGTGCCAGCTCACTAGGGACAGACACCGGGGAGCTGTTTTTT. Its translation is CASSLGTDTGELFF.

The chain links TRBV1 to TRBJ1-5; TRBD1 is taken as the D call from the table, unchecked against the DNA. TRBV1 corresponds to a pseudogene. The CDR3 contains 16 residues. CDR3 sequence: CTSSQDKDRVNQPQHF. CDR3 nucleotide sequence: TGCACCAGCAGCCAAGATAAGGACAGGGTCAATCAGCCCCAGCATTTT.

The chain combines TRBV7-9 with TRBJ2-7, with 8 bases identical to TRBD2. Unmatched junction bases numbered 18, after V lost 5 bases and J lost 0 bases. CDR3 length equals 19 residues. CDR1 and CDR2 from the germline V gene are SEHNR and FQNEAQ (reference sequence). CDR3 nucleotides: TGTGCCAGCAGCCGGCCGGGGGGGCGGGAGGTAGTCAGCTCCTACGAGCAGTACTTC. Residues: CASSRPGGREVVSSYEQYF.

The chain is built from TRBV29-1 and TRBJ2-1; tentatively, D is TRBD2 (5 bases). The germline gives CDR1 SQVTM, CDR2 ANQGSEA. Trimming pared 5 bases from V and 3 bases from J, leaving 11 bases between. The CDR3 contains 13 residues. The CDR3 protein is CSVSADIYNEQFF. The CDR3 coding sequence is TGCAGCGTTTCAGCGGATATCTACAATGAGCAGTTCTTC.

V is TRBV27 and J is TRBJ2-1; 7 bases are a match to TRBD2. V shed 4 bases, J shed 3 bases, and the junction held 6 bases outside the gene matches. Per the germline V gene, CDR1 is MNHEY and CDR2 is SMNVEV (reference sequence). The CDR3 runs 15 residues. CDR3 residues: CASSSGTTYYNEQFF. CDR3 nucleotides: TGTGCCAGCAGTTCAGGGACTACATACTACAATGAGCAGTTCTTC.

The V and J genes are TRBV10-3 and TRBJ2-7; D gene uncertain. Germline values: CDR1 ENHRY, CDR2 SYGVKD. This CDR3 is 10 amino acids long. V shed 7 bases and J shed 12 bases, with 13 bases lying between them. The CDR3 coding sequence is TGTGCCATCATTCCGGGCCTGGGGTACTTC. Translation: CAIIPGLGYF.

This clone was recorded once. The gene calls are TRBV18 and TRBJ1-5; D might be TRBD1 (6 bases). The V gene's germline CDR1 is KGHSH and CDR2 LQKENI. V was cut by 5 bases and J by 0 bases, with 8 bases left in between. This CDR3 region has 14 residues. The CDR3 protein is CASSKDSSNQPQHF. The DNA for the CDR3 is TGTGCCAGCTCAAAGGACAGTAGCAATCAGCCCCAGCATTTT.

DNA of the CDR3: TGCGCCAGCAGCTACAATACCGTGTCCGGCACCGGGGAGCTGTTTTTT. Protein sequence: CASSYNTVSGTGELFF. This sequence joins TRBV5-1 and TRBJ2-2; D remains ambiguous. Trimming shortened V by 3 bases and J by 4 bases, and 16 bases separated the two germline ends. The CDR3 has 16 amino acids. From germline, CDR1 is SGHRS and CDR2 YFSETQ.

V is TRBV5-1 and J is TRBJ1-3; the D is unclear. Germline V lookup: CDR1 SGHRS, CDR2 YFSETQ. This CDR3 has 15 amino acids. V gave up 2 bases and J gave up 0 bases, with 9 bases separating them. The CDR3 region is CASSFDSGSGNTIYF. The CDR3 nucleotides are TGCGCCAGCAGCTTCGACTCCGGCTCTGGAAACACCATATATTTT. The variable domain in full, completed from reference TRBV5-1 and TRBJ1-3, reads KAGVTQTPRYLIKTRGQQVTLSCSPISGHRSVSWYQQTPGQGLQFLFEYFSETQRNKGNFPGRFSGRQFSNSRSEMNVSTLELGDSALYLCASSFDSGSGNTIYFGEGSWLTVV.

This clone appeared a single time. This chain uses TRBV7-6 with TRBJ2-2; perhaps TRBD1 as D (6 bases). The V end lost 2 bases, the J end lost 7 bases, and 8 bases lay between the germline ends. The CDR3 is made up of 13 amino acids. CDR1 and CDR2 from the germline V gene are SGHVS and FNYEAQ. The CDR3 here is CASSLTGYGELFF. The DNA for the CDR3 is TGTGCCAGCAGCTTAACAGGGTACGGGGAGCTGTTTTTT.

This rearrangement joins TRBV2 to TRBJ2-5; D is undetermined. The CDR3 has 11 amino acids. Trimming removed 4 bases from V and 10 bases from J, with 10 bases in between. CDR1 and CDR2 (germline): SNHLY, FYNNEI. In DNA, the CDR3 is TGTGCCAGCAGTGGGTTAGAAATCCAGTACTTC. Translation gives CASSGLEIQYF.

The V gene is TRBV12-5, the J gene TRBJ2-1; 13 positions match TRBD2. The length of the CDR3 is 15 residues. CDR1 is LGHNT and CDR2 is FRNRAP in the germline V gene. The trim removed 1 base at V and 10 bases at J, leaving 4 bases unmatched. CDR3 sequence (DNA): TGTGCTAGTGGTTTGGGGACTAGCGGGGGATCCGAGCAGTTCTTC. This encodes CASGLGTSGGSEQFF.

The V gene is TRBV27, the J gene TRBJ2-7, with TRBD2 matching 8 bases. There are 14 residues in the CDR3. CDR1 and CDR2 (germline): MNHEY, SMNVEV (reference sequence). V shed 7 bases, J shed 3 bases, and the junction held 8 bases outside the gene matches. The CDR3 loop reads CASMKAGGRYEQYF. Here the CDR3 DNA reads TGTGCCAGCATGAAGGCGGGGGGACGCTACGAGCAGTACTTC.

This chain joins TRBV4-1 and TRBJ2-4; 9 bases are a match to TRBD1. The CDR3 covers 17 residues. Per the germline V gene, CDR1 is MGHRA and CDR2 is YSYEKL. Germline trimming cut 2 bases from V and 0 bases from J; bases unmatched to any gene: 5. The CDR3 sequence: CASSQSPGQGAKNIQYF. The CDR3 DNA sequence: TGCGCCAGCAGCCAATCCCCGGGACAGGGAGCCAAAAACATTCAGTACTTC.